This entry describes one TCR beta chain. What it binds is unknown. The V gene lost 4 bases and the J gene lost 7 bases, with 17 bases spanning the gap. The CDR3 sequence is 15 residues long. The germline CDR1 and CDR2 sequences are SGHKS and YYEKEE (reference sequence). This sample is part of a study of T cell responses to AZD1222 COVID-19 vaccine. Study-wide context: Analyses pooled second doses at about 4 or about 12 weeks.

Overall study findings and caveats: Vaccine-related CD4 TCRs covered spike, predominating at 160-218 and 743-854. Among AZD1222 vaccinees, only 6 or 7 were seropositive at baseline. Donors in the cohort were predominantly white British and more often female, and clonal diversity was possibly underestimated.

Profiling relied on immunoSEQ multiplex PCR, and the TCRdb table lists in-frame clones only, not all of them. This table holds about 53,000 clones, about 81% found once. V gene TRBV5-5 combines with J gene TRBJ1-4, with a possible D match to TRBD1 (6 bases). The TCR originated in an adult in good health. The sample in question was peripheral blood, obtained on day 0 of AZD1222 vaccination. Written as DNA, the CDR3 is TGTGCCAGCAGCCTTCTGGGGGCCTTGGGTGAAAAACTGTTTTTT. Protein: CASSLLGALGEKLFF.